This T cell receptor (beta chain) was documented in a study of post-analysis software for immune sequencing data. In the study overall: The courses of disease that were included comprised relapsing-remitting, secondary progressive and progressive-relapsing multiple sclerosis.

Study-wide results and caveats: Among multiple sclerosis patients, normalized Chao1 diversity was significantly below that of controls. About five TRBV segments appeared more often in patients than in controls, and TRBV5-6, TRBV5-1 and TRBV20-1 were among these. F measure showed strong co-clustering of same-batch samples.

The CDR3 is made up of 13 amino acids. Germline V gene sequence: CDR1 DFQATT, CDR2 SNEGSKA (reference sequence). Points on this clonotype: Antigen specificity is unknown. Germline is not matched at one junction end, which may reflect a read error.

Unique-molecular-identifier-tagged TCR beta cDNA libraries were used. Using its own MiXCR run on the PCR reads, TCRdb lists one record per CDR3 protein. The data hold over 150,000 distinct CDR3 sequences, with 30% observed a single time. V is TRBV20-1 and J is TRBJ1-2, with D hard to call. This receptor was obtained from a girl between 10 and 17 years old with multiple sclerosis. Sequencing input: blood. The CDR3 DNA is TGCAGTGCCAGAGCCCGACGGGTCCATGGCTACACCTTC. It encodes CSARARRVHGYTF.